This TCR beta chain was found in a study of blood T cell repertoires in COVID-19. Study as a whole: In each case, the material was cDNA or gDNA derived from T cells, B-cell-depleted T cells, or PBMCs.

Per the authors' pipeline: Amplification of reference gene primers provided the estimated nucleated cell counts. TCRdb keeps only in-frame clones here, not all; method: immunoSEQ multiplex PCR. V, J and clone size reflect that table, while D and trimming were determined from the DNA. Of about 130,000 clones in the sample, 85% to 90% were seen once. The CDR3 loop spans 17 amino acids. Between the trimmed V and J ends, which lost 1 base and 5 bases, there was a span of 19 bases. From germline, CDR1 is SGHNT and CDR2 YYREEE (reference sequence). This chain links TRBV5-4 with TRBJ2-1; TRBD1 is a possible D gene (6 bases). The clonotype comes from a man aged 45-65 years with active or convalescent COVID-19. Sequencing was done on a sample of peripheral blood. The CDR3 coding sequence is TGTGCCAGCAGCTTGCCGCTAGGCGTTGGGGGCAACAATGAGCAGTTCTTC. This encodes CASSLPLGVGGNNEQFF.